These 23 T cell receptor beta chains originate from one sample sequenced in a study of CD8 T cells in Susac syndrome. An amount of RNA that ranged from roughly 0.5 to 1 ug was reverse transcribed with random hexamers. TCRdb re-derived calls from the immunoSEQ multiplex PCR reads in MiXCR, one entry per CDR3 protein. The top ten hold about 0.15% of the sample, which has some 100,000 distinct CDR3 sequences, 85% to 95% seen once. The specimen was CD4+ T cells from PBMCs. All receptors derive from a human donor in good health.

This chain links TRBV5-8 with TRBJ2-5; unclear D gene. The germline gives CDR1 SGHTS, CDR2 YDEGEE. CDR3 length: 15 residues. Trimming took 0 bases from V and 1 from J, leaving 10 bases between them. The CDR3 protein is CASSLGRQPQETQYF. DNA of the CDR3: TGTGCCAGCAGCTTGGGTCGCCAGCCCCAAGAGACCCAGTACTTC.

The genes are TRBV19 and TRBJ2-5; 7 bases line up with TRBD2. V trimming: 0 bases; J trimming: 5 bases; junction bases outside the gene matches: 9. Germline assignment: CDR1 LNHDA and CDR2 SQIVND (reference sequence). CDR3 length: 16 amino acids. The DNA for the CDR3 is TGTGCCAGTAGTATAGATAGTCCGGGGAGGGCGGAGACCCAGTACTTC. Residues: CASSIDSPGRAETQYF. The complete variable domain, with remaining parts taken from reference TRBV19 and TRBJ2-5, reads DGGITQSPKYLFRKEGQNVTLSCEQNLNHDAMYWYRQDPGQGLRLIYYSQIVNDFQKGDIAEGYSVSREKKESFPLTVTSAQKNPTAFYLCASSIDSPGRAETQYFGPGTRLLVL.

The chain recombines TRBV3-1 with TRBJ2-7; perhaps TRBD1 as D (5 bases). V shed 0 bases and J shed 3 bases, with 9 bases lying between them. The V gene's germline CDR1 is LGHDT and CDR2 YNNKEL (reference sequence). The CDR3 contains 14 residues. The CDR3 protein is CASSQDFRGYEQYF. The CDR3 DNA reads as TGTGCCAGCAGCCAAGATTTTAGGGGCTACGAGCAGTACTTC.

The chain couples TRBV7-3 to TRBJ1-5, with D unresolved. V was clipped by 0 bases and J by 6 bases, with 12 bases between them. CDR3 length equals 15 residues. CDR1 is SGHTA and CDR2 is FQGTGA in the germline V gene. The CDR3 nucleotides read TGTGCCAGCAGCTTAACCGGGGAGGAGGCTCAGCCCCAGCATTTT. It is translated as CASSLTGEEAQPQHF.

This rearrangement joins TRBV3-1 to TRBJ2-2; D uncertain. From germline, CDR1 is LGHDT and CDR2 YNNKEL (reference sequence). The CDR3 is made up of 15 amino acids. V shed 3 bases and J shed 1 base, with 9 bases lying between them. The CDR3 DNA sequence: TGTGCCAGCAGCCATTATGGAGAGAACACCGGGGAGCTGTTTTTT. This sequence encodes CASSHYGENTGELFF.

V is TRBV30 and J is TRBJ1-2; D is unclear. Trimming took off 2 bases at V and 4 bases at J, with 11 bases between the two ends. The CDR3 consists of 13 residues. The germline CDR1 and CDR2 sequences are GTSNPN and SVGIG (reference sequence). CDR3 region: CAWSILEGYGYTF. Written as DNA, the CDR3 is TGTGCCTGGAGTATTTTGGAGGGCTATGGCTACACCTTC.

J is TRBJ2-7 and V is TRBV19; 7 bases fit TRBD1. The J segment lost 0 bases and the V segment lost 3 bases, leaving 8 bases of the junction unmatched. This CDR3 contains 16 residues. Looked up from germline, CDR1 is LNHDA and CDR2 is SQIVND (reference sequence). CDR3 coding DNA: TGTGCCAGTAGTATCCCCACAGGGGCGAGCTCCTACGAGCAGTACTTC. Residues: CASSIPTGASSYEQYF. The whole variable domain, filled in from reference TRBV19 and TRBJ2-7, reads DGGITQSPKYLFRKEGQNVTLSCEQNLNHDAMYWYRQDPGQGLRLIYYSQIVNDFQKGDIAEGYSVSREKKESFPLTVTSAQKNPTAFYLCASSIPTGASSYEQYFGPGTRLTVT.

This chain links TRBV7-2 with TRBJ2-3; D unresolved. The germline CDR1 and CDR2 sequences are SGHTA and FQGNSA. Trimming removed 5 bases from V and 3 bases from J, with 18 bases in between. The CDR3 is 16 residues long. The CDR3 coding sequence is TGTGCCAGCAGCCTGTCGAGAGCTCAATGGACAGATACGCAGTATTTT. Its protein is CASSLSRAQWTDTQYF.

The V and J genes are TRBV6-2 or TRBV6-3 and TRBJ2-1, with 11 positions matching TRBD2. Trimming cost V 5 bases and J 0 bases; bases outside gene matches: 9. Germline V lookup: CDR1 MNHEY, CDR2 SVGEGT. This CDR3 spans 18 amino acids. CDR3 coding DNA: TGTGCCAGCAGTCCCGCGACTAGCGGGGCCCCCTCCTACAATGAGCAGTTCTTC. It codes for CASSPATSGAPSYNEQFF.

The table lists this clonotype with a count of one. The chain is built from TRBV4-1 and TRBJ1-2; D is perhaps TRBD1 (6 bases). The V gene lost 1 base and the J gene lost 8 bases, with 20 bases spanning the gap. This CDR3 is built from 16 residues. Looked up from germline, CDR1 is MGHRA and CDR2 is YSYEKL. CDR3 coding DNA: TGCGCCAGCAGCCAAGGGGCGACAGGCGGGGGCCGGGGCTACACCTTC. It codes for CASSQGATGGGRGYTF.

The V gene is TRBV6-5, the J gene TRBJ1-1; D is undetermined. V lost 1 base to trimming and J lost 5 bases, with 11 bases between them. There are 14 residues in the CDR3. Germline assignment: CDR1 MNHEY and CDR2 SVGAGI. The CDR3 region is CASSYWGRVTEAFF. The CDR3 nucleotides are TGTGCCAGCAGTTACTGGGGAAGGGTGACTGAAGCTTTCTTT.

The V gene is TRBV20-1, the J gene TRBJ2-7; possibly TRBD1 for D (6 bases). CDR1 and CDR2 (germline): DFQATT, SNEGSKA (reference sequence). Trimming took 3 bases from V and 3 from J, leaving 15 bases between them. The CDR3 consists of 14 residues. The CDR3 loop is CSARSYRVGYEQYF. Written as DNA, the CDR3 is TGCAGTGCTAGGTCGTACAGGGTTGGCTACGAGCAGTACTTC.

The chain uses TRBV7-8 and TRBJ2-7; D unclear. CDR3 length equals 12 residues. The germline V gene encodes CDR1 SGHVS and CDR2 FQNEAQ. The V end lost 0 bases, the J end lost 6 bases, and 6 bases lay between the germline ends. CDR3 bases: TGTGCCAGCAGCTTAGCCTTCCGCGAGCAGTACTTC. It specifies CASSLAFREQYF.

CDR3 DNA sequence: TGTGCCTGGAGGGGACAGGCGGGCCAGCCCCAGCATTTT. Protein: CAWRGQAGQPQHF. The chain combines TRBV30 with TRBJ1-5, with 8 bases matching TRBD1. Losses at the gene ends were 3 bases for V and 7 bases for J; bases not matched to a gene: 5. In germline, CDR1 is GTSNPN, CDR2 SVGIG (reference sequence). The CDR3 loop spans 13 amino acids.

This chain joins TRBV7-2 and TRBJ2-7; D tentatively fits TRBD1 or TRBD2 (6 bases each). The CDR3 length is 12 residues. V was trimmed by 5 bases and J by 12 bases, leaving 17 bases between them. Germline V gene lookup returns CDR1 SGHTA and CDR2 FQGNSA. The CDR3 DNA follows: TGTGCCAGCAGCCATGCCGAGGGGGGTCGGTACTTC. Amino acids: CASSHAEGGRYF.

The chain links TRBV20-1 to TRBJ2-3; tentative D call: TRBD2 (5 bases). The length of the CDR3 is 15 residues. V lost 3 bases to trimming and J lost 2 bases, with 15 bases between them. The germline gives CDR1 DFQATT, CDR2 SNEGSKA (reference sequence). The CDR3 is CSASSWTEPTDTQYF. The CDR3 nucleotides are TGCAGTGCTAGCTCCTGGACTGAACCCACAGATACGCAGTATTTT.

The chain is built from TRBV6-5 and TRBJ1-5, with D unresolved. This CDR3 spans 16 amino acids. From germline, CDR1 is MNHEY and CDR2 SVGAGI. Trimming shortened V by 2 bases and J by 2 bases, and 13 bases separated the two germline ends. The CDR3 spells CASSYPSQSGNQPQHF. The CDR3 DNA reads TGTGCCAGCAGTTACCCCAGCCAGTCAGGCAATCAGCCCCAGCATTTT.

The genes are TRBV29-1 and TRBJ2-7; D not resolved. The CDR3 has 10 amino acids. Germline V lookup: CDR1 SQVTM, CDR2 ANQGSEA. Trimming took off 4 bases at V and 7 bases at J, with 8 bases between the two ends. CDR3: CSVGREEQYF. The DNA for the CDR3 is TGCAGCGTTGGTCGCGAAGAGCAGTACTTC.

The chain combines TRBV7-3 with TRBJ2-3; 9 nucleotides agree with TRBD2. Germline V gene data show CDR1 as SGHTA and CDR2 as FQGTGA. The CDR3 is 17 amino acids. V trimming: 5 bases; J trimming: 2 bases; junction bases outside the gene matches: 11. The CDR3 nucleotides read TGTGCCAGCAGCCGACCCCCCGGGACTAGCAACACAGATACGCAGTATTTT. Amino acid sequence: CASSRPPGTSNTDTQYF.

The gene calls are TRBV7-9 and TRBJ2-7, with D hard to call. Germline V lookup: CDR1 SEHNR, CDR2 FQNEAQ (reference sequence). V was shortened by 6 bases and J by 0 bases, with 6 bases between the two germline ends. This CDR3 is 12 amino acids long. CDR3 in DNA: TGTGCCAGCAGGCTGAGCTCCTACGAGCAGTACTTC. This translates into CASRLSSYEQYF.

This chain connects TRBV7-2 to TRBJ2-3; maybe TRBD1 (6 bases). Trimming took 2 bases from V and 6 from J, leaving 12 bases between them. Germline V gene lookup returns CDR1 SGHTA and CDR2 FQGNSA. CDR3 length: 14 residues. CDR3 residues: CASSLRQARDTQYF. The CDR3 nucleotides read TGTGCCAGCAGCTTAAGACAGGCCCGGGATACGCAGTATTTT.

In its sample, this clonotype was seen once. At one end the junction does not follow the germline gene, possibly because of a read error. The chain links TRBV28 to TRBJ2-5, with a tentative D call TRBD1 (6 bases). Looked up from germline, CDR1 is MDHEN and CDR2 is SYDVKM. The CDR3 extends over 9 amino acids. The CDR3 region is CASVGAGDF. DNA of the CDR3: TGTGCCAGCGTGGGGGCAGGGGACTTC.

This chain connects TRBV6-2 or TRBV6-3 to TRBJ2-1; 9 nucleotides match TRBD2. This CDR3 has 15 residues. V shed 8 bases and J 8 bases; nucleotides not matched to a gene: 13. CDR1 is MNHEY, CDR2 SVGEGT, per germline. CDR3 sequence reads: CASWSAGGWEYEQFF. The CDR3 DNA sequence: TGTGCCAGCTGGTCAGCGGGAGGTTGGGAGTATGAGCAGTTCTTC.